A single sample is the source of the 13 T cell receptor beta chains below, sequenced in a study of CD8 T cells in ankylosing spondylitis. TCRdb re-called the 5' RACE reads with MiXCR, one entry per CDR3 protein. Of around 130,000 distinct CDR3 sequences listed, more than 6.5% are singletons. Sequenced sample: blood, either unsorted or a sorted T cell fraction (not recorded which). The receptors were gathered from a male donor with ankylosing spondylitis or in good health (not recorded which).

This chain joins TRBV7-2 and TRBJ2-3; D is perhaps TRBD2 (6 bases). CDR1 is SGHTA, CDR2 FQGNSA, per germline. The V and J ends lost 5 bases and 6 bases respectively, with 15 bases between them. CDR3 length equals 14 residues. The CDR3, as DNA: TGTGCCAGCAGCCCCGGGACTGGGGGGGATACGCAGTATTTT. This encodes CASSPGTGGDTQYF. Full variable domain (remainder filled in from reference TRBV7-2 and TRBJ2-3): GAGVSQSPSNKVTEKGKDVELRCDPISGHTALYWYRQSLGQGLEFLIYFQGNSAPDKSGLPSDRFSAERTGGSVSTLTIQRTQQEDSAVYLCASSPGTGGDTQYFGPGTRLTVL.

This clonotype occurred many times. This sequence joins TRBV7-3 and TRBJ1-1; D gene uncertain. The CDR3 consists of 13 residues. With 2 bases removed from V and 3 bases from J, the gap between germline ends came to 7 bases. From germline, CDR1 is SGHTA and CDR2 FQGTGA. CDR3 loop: CASSLQVDTEAFF. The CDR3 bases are TGTGCCAGCAGCTTACAGGTGGACACTGAAGCTTTCTTT. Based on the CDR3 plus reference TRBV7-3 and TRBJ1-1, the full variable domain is GAGVSQTPSNKVTEKGKYVELRCDPISGHTALYWYRQSLGQGPEFLIYFQGTGAADDSGLPNDRFFAVRPEGSVSTLKIQRTERGDSAVYLCASSLQVDTEAFFGQGTRLTVV.

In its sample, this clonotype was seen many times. In nucleotides, the CDR3 is TGTGCCAGCAGTTACGACAGGCTCGGCTACACCTTC. It specifies CASSYDRLGYTF. This chain joins TRBV6-5 and TRBJ1-2; a possible D gene is TRBD1 (6 bases). CDR1 MNHEY and CDR2 SVGAGI come from the germline V gene. The ends were cut back, 2 bases at V and 8 bases at J, with 9 bases in the middle. This CDR3 spans 12 amino acids.

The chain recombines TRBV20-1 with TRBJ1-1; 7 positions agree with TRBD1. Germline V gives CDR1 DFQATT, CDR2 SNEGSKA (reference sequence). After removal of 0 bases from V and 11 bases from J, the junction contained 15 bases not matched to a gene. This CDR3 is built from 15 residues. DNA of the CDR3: TGCAGTGCTAGAGAACCCTCGACAGGGCCTGCGATGGCTTTCTTT. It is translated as CSAREPSTGPAMAFF.

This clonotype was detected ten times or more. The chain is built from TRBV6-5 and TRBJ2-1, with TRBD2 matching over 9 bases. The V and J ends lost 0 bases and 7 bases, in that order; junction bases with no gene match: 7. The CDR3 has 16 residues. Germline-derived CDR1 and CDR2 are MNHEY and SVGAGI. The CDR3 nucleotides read TGTGCCAGCAGTTACTCAGGCGGGAGGGCCTGGAATGAGCAGTTCTTC. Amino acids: CASSYSGGRAWNEQFF.

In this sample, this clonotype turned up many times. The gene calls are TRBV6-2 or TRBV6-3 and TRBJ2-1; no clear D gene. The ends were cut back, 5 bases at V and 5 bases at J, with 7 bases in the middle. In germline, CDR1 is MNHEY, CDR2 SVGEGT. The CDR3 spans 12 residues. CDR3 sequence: CASSGLDNEQFF. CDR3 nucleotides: TGTGCCAGCAGTGGCCTAGACAATGAGCAGTTCTTC.

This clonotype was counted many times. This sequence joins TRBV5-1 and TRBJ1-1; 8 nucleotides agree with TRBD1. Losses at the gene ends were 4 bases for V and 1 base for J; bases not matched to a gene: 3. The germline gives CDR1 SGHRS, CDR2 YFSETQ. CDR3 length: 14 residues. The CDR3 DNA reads TGCGCCAGCAGCCCGGGGACAGGGAACACTGAAGCTTTCTTT. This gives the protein CASSPGTGNTEAFF.

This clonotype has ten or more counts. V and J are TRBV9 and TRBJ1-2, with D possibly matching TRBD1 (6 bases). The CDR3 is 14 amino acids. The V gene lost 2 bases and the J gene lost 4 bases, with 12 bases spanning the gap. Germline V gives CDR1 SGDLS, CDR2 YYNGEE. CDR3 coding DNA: TGTGCCAGCAGCGTCGTGTCAGGGGCCTATGGCTACACCTTC. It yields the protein CASSVVSGAYGYTF.

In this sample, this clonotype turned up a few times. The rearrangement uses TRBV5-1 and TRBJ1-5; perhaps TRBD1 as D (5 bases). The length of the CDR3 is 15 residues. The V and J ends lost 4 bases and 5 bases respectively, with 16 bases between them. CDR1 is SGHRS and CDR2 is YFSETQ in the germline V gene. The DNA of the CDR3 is TGCGCCAGCAGCCCAGGAGGAGGGGCGGATCAGCCCCAGCATTTT. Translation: CASSPGGGADQPQHF.

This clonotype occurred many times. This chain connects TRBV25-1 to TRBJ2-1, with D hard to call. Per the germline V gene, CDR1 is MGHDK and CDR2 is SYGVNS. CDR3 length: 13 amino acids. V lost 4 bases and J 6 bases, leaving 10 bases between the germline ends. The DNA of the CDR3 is TGTGCCAGCAGTGTAAGTAGGAGCAATGAGCAGTTCTTC. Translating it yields CASSVSRSNEQFF. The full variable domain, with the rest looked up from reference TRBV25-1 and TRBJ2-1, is EADIYQTPRYLVIGTGKKITLECSQTMGHDKMYWYQQDPGMELHLIHYSYGVNSTEKGDLSSESTVSRIRTEHFPLTLESARPSHTSQYLCASSVSRSNEQFFGPGTRLTVL.

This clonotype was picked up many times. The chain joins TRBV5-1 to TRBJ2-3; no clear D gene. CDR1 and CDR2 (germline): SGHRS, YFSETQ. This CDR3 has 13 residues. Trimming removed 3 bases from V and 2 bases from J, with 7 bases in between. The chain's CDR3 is CASSSDDTDTQYF. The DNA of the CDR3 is TGCGCCAGCAGCTCGGACGACACAGATACGCAGTATTTT.

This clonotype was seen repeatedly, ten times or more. The CDR3, as DNA: TGCAGCGCCGAAGGGGGGTTAGGGGCCCGCACAGATACGCAGTATTTT. It translates to CSAEGGLGARTDTQYF. The chain is built from TRBV29-1 and TRBJ2-3; TRBD1 or TRBD2 may be the D gene (6 bases each). V lost 7 bases to trimming and J lost 1 base, with 21 bases between them. The length of the CDR3 is 16 residues. Germline values: CDR1 SQVTM, CDR2 ANQGSEA.

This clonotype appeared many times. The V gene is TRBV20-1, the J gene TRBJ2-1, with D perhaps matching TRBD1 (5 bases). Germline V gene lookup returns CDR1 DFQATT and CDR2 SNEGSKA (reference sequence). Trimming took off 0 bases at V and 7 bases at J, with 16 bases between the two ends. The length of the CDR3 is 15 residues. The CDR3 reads CSARDWQSGRNEQFF. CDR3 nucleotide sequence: TGCAGTGCTAGAGATTGGCAGTCAGGGCGGAATGAGCAGTTCTTC.